This record covers a single TCR beta chain. Trimming cost V 2 bases and J 7 bases; bases outside gene matches: 3. Germline values: CDR1 SGHRS, CDR2 YFSETQ. The CDR3 is 14 amino acids. The data originate from a study of blood T cell repertoires in COVID-19. At the level of the study: Sites across the United States, Italy and Spain contributed samples from acute and convalescent COVID-19. Nucleic acid was either cDNA or gDNA, and it came from T cells, B-cell-depleted T cells, or PBMCs.

Source study methods: Reference gene primer amplification yielded estimated nucleated cell counts. Produced via immunoSEQ multiplex PCR; TCRdb's table is partial and in-frame only. Clonal size and the V and J genes are those of that table, whereas D and trimming came from the DNA. The sample lists around 100,000 clones, 80% to 90% occurring once. This TCR derives from a man aged 50 to 60 with acute or convalescent COVID-19. The V call is TRBV5-1, the J call TRBJ2-1; 10 bases match TRBD2. The sample comprised peripheral blood. CDR3 sequence reads: CASSFTSGKNEQFF. Here the CDR3 DNA reads TGCGCCAGCAGCTTTACTAGCGGGAAAAATGAGCAGTTCTTC.